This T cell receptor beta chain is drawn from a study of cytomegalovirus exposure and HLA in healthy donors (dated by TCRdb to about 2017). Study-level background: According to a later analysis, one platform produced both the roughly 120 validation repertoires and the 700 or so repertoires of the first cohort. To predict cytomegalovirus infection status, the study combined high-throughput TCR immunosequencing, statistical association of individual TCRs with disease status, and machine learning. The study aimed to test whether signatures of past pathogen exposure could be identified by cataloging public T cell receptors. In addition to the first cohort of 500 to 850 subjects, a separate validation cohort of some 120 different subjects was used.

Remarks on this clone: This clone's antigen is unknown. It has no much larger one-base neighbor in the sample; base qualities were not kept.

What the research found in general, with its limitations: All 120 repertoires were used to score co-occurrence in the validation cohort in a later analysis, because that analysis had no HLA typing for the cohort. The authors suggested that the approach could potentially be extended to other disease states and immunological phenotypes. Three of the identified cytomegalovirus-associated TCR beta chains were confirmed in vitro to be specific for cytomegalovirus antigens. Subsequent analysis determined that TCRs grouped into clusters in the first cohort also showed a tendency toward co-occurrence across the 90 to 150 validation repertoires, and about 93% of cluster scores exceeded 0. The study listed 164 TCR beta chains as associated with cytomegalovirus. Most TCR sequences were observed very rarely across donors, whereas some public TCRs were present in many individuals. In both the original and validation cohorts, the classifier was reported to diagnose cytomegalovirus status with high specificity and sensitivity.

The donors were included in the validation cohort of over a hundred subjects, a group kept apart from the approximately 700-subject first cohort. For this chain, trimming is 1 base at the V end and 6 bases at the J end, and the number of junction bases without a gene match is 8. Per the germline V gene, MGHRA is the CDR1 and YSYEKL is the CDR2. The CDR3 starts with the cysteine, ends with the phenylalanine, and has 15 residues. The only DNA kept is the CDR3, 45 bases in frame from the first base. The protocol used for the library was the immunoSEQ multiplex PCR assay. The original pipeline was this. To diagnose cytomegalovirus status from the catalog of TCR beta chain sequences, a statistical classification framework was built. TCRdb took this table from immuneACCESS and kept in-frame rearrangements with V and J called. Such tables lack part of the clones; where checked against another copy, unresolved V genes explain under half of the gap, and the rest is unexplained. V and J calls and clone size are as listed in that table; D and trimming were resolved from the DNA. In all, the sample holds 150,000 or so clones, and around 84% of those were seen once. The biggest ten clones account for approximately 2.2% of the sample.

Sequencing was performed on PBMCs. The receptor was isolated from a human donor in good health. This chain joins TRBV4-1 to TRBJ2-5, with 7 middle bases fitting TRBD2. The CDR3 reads CASSQVETSTKTQYF. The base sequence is TGCGCCAGCAGCCAAGTTGAGACTAGCACGAAGACCCAGTACTTC.